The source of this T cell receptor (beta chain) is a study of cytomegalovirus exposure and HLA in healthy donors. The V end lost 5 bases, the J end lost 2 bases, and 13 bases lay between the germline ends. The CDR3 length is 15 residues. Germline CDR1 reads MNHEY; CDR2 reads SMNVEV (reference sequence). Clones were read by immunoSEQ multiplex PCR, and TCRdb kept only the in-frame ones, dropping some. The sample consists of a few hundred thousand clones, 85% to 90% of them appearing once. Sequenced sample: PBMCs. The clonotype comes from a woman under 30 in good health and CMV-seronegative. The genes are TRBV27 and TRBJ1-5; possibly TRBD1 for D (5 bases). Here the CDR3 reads CASSRVGGGNQPQHF. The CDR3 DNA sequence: TGTGCCAGCAGTCGCGTCGGGGGGGGCAATCAGCCCCAGCATTTT.